Shown below are 30 T cell receptor beta chains from a single sample sequenced in a study of T cell responses to AZD1222 COVID-19 vaccine. The protocol was immunoSEQ multiplex PCR, while the TCRdb copy is restricted to in-frame clones and leaves out a portion. This sample has over 110,000 clones; approximately 93% occur once, and the top ten carry 9% to 15%. The material sequenced was peripheral blood, taken after recovery from COVID-19. These receptors were taken from an adult who had recovered from COVID-19.

This chain links TRBV9 with TRBJ2-7, with TRBD2 identical over 10 bases. Trimming at V came to 0 bases and at J to 2 bases, leaving 11 bases not matched to a gene. The CDR3 length is 18 residues. CDR1 SGDLS and CDR2 YYNGEE come from the germline V gene. This CDR3 is CASSVEWASGRGAYEQYF. Here the CDR3 DNA reads TGTGCCAGCAGCGTAGAGTGGGCTAGCGGGAGAGGGGCCTACGAGCAGTACTTC.

This chain connects TRBV28 to TRBJ1-2; a possible D gene is TRBD1 (5 bases). Germline V lookup: CDR1 MDHEN, CDR2 SYDVKM. The ends were cut back, 4 bases at V and 6 bases at J, with 18 bases in the middle. The CDR3 sequence is 15 residues long. The CDR3 here is CASSSPGVRYDGYTF. In nucleotides, the CDR3 is TGTGCCAGCAGTTCCCCGGGGGTGAGGTATGATGGCTACACCTTC.

This rearrangement joins TRBV10-1 to TRBJ2-7, with 11 bases lining up with TRBD2. The junction had 9 bases not matched to a gene; V was cut back by 3 bases and J by 2 bases. From germline, CDR1 is WNHNN and CDR2 SYGVQD (reference sequence). This CDR3 is built from 17 residues. This CDR3 is CASSDRELAGAPYEQYF. As DNA, the CDR3 is TGCGCCAGCAGTGACAGGGAACTAGCGGGAGCCCCCTACGAGCAGTACTTC.

The chain joins TRBV6-5 to TRBJ2-2; D remains ambiguous. CDR1 is MNHEY, CDR2 SVGAGI, per germline. The CDR3 runs to 14 residues. V was shortened by 10 bases and J by 5 bases, with 17 bases between the two germline ends. The CDR3 DNA is TGTGCCATGCAAGTTTCGTACTTAACCGGGGAGCTGTTTTTT. Translation: CAMQVSYLTGELFF.

This rearrangement joins TRBV5-6 to TRBJ2-2, with unresolved D. With 0 bases removed from V and 2 bases from J, the gap between germline ends came to 5 bases. CDR3 length: 14 residues. Germline V lookup: CDR1 SGHDT, CDR2 YYEEEE. In DNA form, the CDR3 reads TGTGCCAGCAGCTTGGGTCCAAACACCGGGGAGCTGTTTTTT. It encodes CASSLGPNTGELFF.

The chain employs TRBV11-2 and TRBJ2-6, with 7 bases matching TRBD1. Unmatched junction bases numbered 6, after V lost 3 bases and J lost 1 base. CDR3 size: 17 residues. Germline-derived CDR1 and CDR2 are SGHAT and FQNNGV. This CDR3 is CASSFTGAPSGANVLTF. The CDR3 bases are TGTGCCAGCAGCTTCACAGGGGCGCCGTCTGGGGCCAACGTCCTGACTTTC.

The chain employs TRBV5-1 and TRBJ2-2; TRBD2 might be the D (5 bases). The CDR3 extends over 15 amino acids. Germline loops: CDR1 SGHRS, CDR2 YFSETQ. V was clipped by 4 bases and J by 5 bases, with 15 bases between them. The CDR3 is CASSPPRRGTGELFF. CDR3 in DNA: TGCGCCAGCAGCCCGCCGAGGAGAGGGACCGGGGAGCTGTTTTTT.

V is TRBV11-2 and J is TRBJ1-4; D might be TRBD1 (5 bases). V was trimmed by 4 bases and J by 10 bases, leaving 25 bases between them. This CDR3 has 17 amino acids. Per the germline V gene, CDR1 is SGHAT and CDR2 is FQNNGV. The CDR3 region has the DNA TGTGCCAGCAGCTGGGAAGGAAGGCAGGGTCAGATCGGAAAACTGTTTTTT. Protein: CASSWEGRQGQIGKLFF.

The chain carries TRBV27 and TRBJ2-1; D perhaps matches TRBD2 (7 bases). The CDR3 is made up of 17 amino acids. Trimming stripped 8 bases from V and 0 bases from J, with 20 bases between. In germline, CDR1 is MNHEY, CDR2 SMNVEV (reference sequence). The CDR3, as DNA: TGTGCCAGCCTTGCGGGGGAGATAGGGGGCTCCTACAATGAGCAGTTCTTC. Protein product: CASLAGEIGGSYNEQFF.

CDR3 DNA sequence: TGTGCCAGCAGCCCCGGGACAGTTAGAGAGACCCAGTACTTC. Protein: CASSPGTVRETQYF. The chain combines TRBV5-4 with TRBJ2-5; TRBD1 matches 7 bases. V shed 4 bases, J shed 4 bases, and the junction held 7 bases outside the gene matches. The CDR3 is 14 amino acids. Germline V gene sequence: CDR1 SGHNT, CDR2 YYREEE (reference sequence).

The V and J genes are TRBV1 and TRBJ2-7; the table's TRBD1 call for D was not verified on the DNA. TRBV1 is marked as a pseudogene. The CDR3 sequence is 19 residues long. CDR3 protein: CTSSQGTGGLCFTSYEQYF. CDR3 sequence (DNA): TGCACCAGCAGCCAAGGGACAGGGGGCCTTTGTTTTACTTCCTACGAGCAGTACTTC.

This chain uses TRBV27 with TRBJ2-7, with 8 positions matching TRBD1. The CDR3 is made up of 14 amino acids. The germline CDR1 and CDR2 sequences are MNHEY and SMNVEV (reference sequence). The V gene end was trimmed by 3 bases and the J gene end by 4 bases; junction bases not matched to a gene: 5. CDR3: CASSFSQGAYEQYF. Here the CDR3 DNA reads TGTGCCAGCAGTTTCTCCCAGGGGGCATACGAGCAGTACTTC.

The chain has TRBV13 and TRBJ2-4; D is uncertain. The V gene lost 5 bases and the J gene lost 0 bases, with 8 bases spanning the gap. Germline V gene sequence: CDR1 PRHDT, CDR2 FYEKMQ (reference sequence). The CDR3 consists of 14 residues. The CDR3 spells CASSQLTAKNIQYF. DNA for the CDR3: TGTGCCAGCAGCCAACTAACAGCCAAAAACATTCAGTACTTC.

The CDR3: CASSTVNYGYTF. In nucleotides, the CDR3 is TGTGCCAGCTCGACAGTTAACTATGGCTACACCTTC. The chain links TRBV2 to TRBJ1-2; a weak D match, TRBD1 (5 bases). The CDR3 has 12 residues. Germline V lookup: CDR1 SNHLY, CDR2 FYNNEI. V lost 8 bases to trimming and J lost 1 base, with 8 bases between them. Full variable domain (remainder filled in from reference TRBV2 and TRBJ1-2): EPEVTQTPSHQVTQMGQEVILRCVPISNHLYFYWYRQILGQKVEFLVSFYNNEISEKSEIFDDQFSVERPDGSNFTLKIRSTKLEDSAMYFCASSTVNYGYTFGSGTRLTVV.

In this sample, this clone turned up once. The chain joins TRBV4-1 to TRBJ2-7; TRBD1 agrees at 8 bases. This CDR3 is 15 amino acids long. Looked up from germline, CDR1 is MGHRA and CDR2 is YSYEKL. After removal of 2 bases from V and 2 bases from J, the junction contained 5 bases not matched to a gene. The CDR3 region has the DNA TGCGCCAGCAGCCAATCCGGGACAGGAGCCTACGAGCAGTACTTC. Translated: CASSQSGTGAYEQYF.

V gene TRBV21-1 combines with J gene TRBJ2-7. TRBV21-1 is reported as a pseudogene. The CDR3 has 18 residues. The CDR3 coding sequence is TGTGCCAGCAGCAAAGCCCCGGTGGATCCGTCAGGAGAATGGGAGCAGTACTTC. This codes for CASSKAPVDPSGEWEQYF.

V is TRBV3-1 (or the pseudogene TRBV3-2) and J is TRBJ2-1, with D possibly TRBD2 on 6 matching bases. The germline V gene has CDR1 LGHDT and CDR2 YNNKEL (reference sequence). Trimming took 3 bases from V and 4 from J, leaving 10 bases between them. This CDR3 is built from 14 residues. The CDR3 spells CASSHSSGYNEQFF. CDR3 sequence (DNA): TGTGCCAGCAGCCATAGTAGCGGTTACAATGAGCAGTTCTTC.

This chain connects TRBV27 to TRBJ1-2, with 7 positions matching TRBD1. The V gene end was trimmed by 6 bases and the J gene end by 8 bases; junction bases not matched to a gene: 18. Germline V lookup: CDR1 MNHEY, CDR2 SMNVEV (reference sequence). The CDR3 length is 16 residues. The CDR3 nucleotides are TGTGCCAGCAGCCCGAGACAGGGACCAAAACGCGGAGGCTACACCTTC. Encoded protein: CASSPRQGPKRGGYTF.

This sequence joins TRBV5-6 and TRBJ1-2; D call uncertain. This CDR3 comprises 17 residues. V dropped 0 bases and J dropped 2 bases, with 17 bases sitting between them. The germline V gene encodes CDR1 SGHDT and CDR2 YYEEEE. CDR3 amino acids: CASSLGRFFLLNYGYTF. For the CDR3, the DNA is TGTGCCAGCAGCTTGGGACGGTTTTTCCTTTTAAACTATGGCTACACCTTC.

This chain uses TRBV4-1 with TRBJ1-6; D unclear. This CDR3 is 16 amino acids long. Trimming cost V 3 bases and J 9 bases, with 18 bases left between them. Per the germline V gene, CDR1 is MGHRA and CDR2 is YSYEKL. The CDR3 protein is CASSQPFADPTSPLHF. DNA of the CDR3: TGCGCCAGCAGCCAGCCATTCGCGGACCCTACTTCACCCCTCCACTTT.

Written as DNA, the CDR3 is TGCGCCAGCAGCCAAGACGGGGGACTAGCGGGTGGGCAGACCCAGTACTTC. Its translation is CASSQDGGLAGGQTQYF. This chain uses TRBV4-1 with TRBJ2-5; TRBD2 agrees at 12 bases. J gave up 6 bases and V 0 bases, and 8 bases lay outside the gene matches. The CDR3 is 17 amino acids. Germline CDR1 reads MGHRA; CDR2 reads YSYEKL.

The chain employs TRBV18 and TRBJ2-7; D not certain. CDR1 and CDR2 from the germline V gene are KGHSH and LQKENI. V was cut by 2 bases and J by 2 bases, with 7 bases left in between. The length of the CDR3 is 13 residues. This chain's CDR3 is CASSPLAAYEQYF. DNA of the CDR3: TGTGCCAGCTCACCATTGGCAGCCTACGAGCAGTACTTC.

V is TRBV19 and J is TRBJ2-7; D is perhaps TRBD1 (5 bases). The germline V gene has CDR1 LNHDA and CDR2 SQIVND (reference sequence). The CDR3 extends over 13 amino acids. V dropped 3 bases and J dropped 3 bases, with 9 bases sitting between them. CDR3 coding DNA: TGTGCCAGTAGTATGGGGCAGAACTACGAGCAGTACTTC. It encodes CASSMGQNYEQYF.

The gene calls are TRBV28 and TRBJ1-4; D may be TRBD1 (5 bases). Germline lookup yields CDR1 MDHEN and CDR2 SYDVKM. The CDR3 runs to 14 residues. V gave up 3 bases and J gave up 11 bases, with 16 bases separating them. CDR3 sequence reads: CASSLGTTERKLFF. The CDR3 DNA reads as TGTGCCAGCAGTTTGGGGACGACAGAGCGGAAACTGTTTTTT.

This chain joins TRBV30 and TRBJ2-2; possible D gene TRBD2, 6 bases. Trimming took 2 bases from V and 1 from J, leaving 17 bases between them. Germline V gene sequence: CDR1 GTSNPN, CDR2 SVGIG (reference sequence). The CDR3 totals 17 residues. The CDR3 DNA sequence: TGTGCCTGGAGTAAGTCGCCCGGGACTGGGAACACCGGGGAGCTGTTTTTT. Protein: CAWSKSPGTGNTGELFF.

DNA of the CDR3: TGTGCCAGCAGTCCCGGGACCCGAAATCAAGAGACCCAGTACTTC. This sequence encodes CASSPGTRNQETQYF. V usage is TRBV6-2 or TRBV6-3 and J usage is TRBJ2-5; D assignment may be TRBD1 or TRBD2 (5 bases each). Germline V gene sequence: CDR1 MNHEY, CDR2 SVGEGT. The CDR3 is made up of 15 amino acids. V was clipped by 5 bases and J by 2 bases, with 15 bases between them.

The rearrangement uses TRBV5-1 and TRBJ2-1; D may correspond to TRBD1 or TRBD2 (5 bases each). CDR1 and CDR2 (germline): SGHRS, YFSETQ. With 1 base removed from V and 8 bases from J, the gap between germline ends came to 13 bases. This CDR3 has 14 residues. The CDR3 DNA sequence: TGCGCCAGCAGCTTGCGGGCAGGGCGGGATGAGCAGTTCTTC. Translating it yields CASSLRAGRDEQFF.

The chain uses TRBV7-3 and TRBJ2-6; possible D gene TRBD1, 6 bases. The V end was cut by 4 bases, the J end by 2 bases, with 18 bases between. The CDR3 runs to 18 residues. Germline CDR1 and CDR2: SGHTA and FQGTGA. The CDR3 DNA reads TGTGCCAGCAGCTACCCACAGGGAACTACCGCTGGGGCCAACGTCCTGACTTTC. It translates to CASSYPQGTTAGANVLTF.

The J gene is TRBJ2-2, the V gene TRBV5-1, with 7 bases identical to TRBD1. The junction had 12 bases not matched to a gene; V was cut back by 0 bases and J by 4 bases. Looked up from germline, CDR1 is SGHRS and CDR2 is YFSETQ. The CDR3 spans 18 residues. CDR3 nucleotide sequence: TGCGCCAGCAGCTTGGGAAGAAGGGGGCTAGAGATCACCGGGGAGCTGTTTTTT. It specifies CASSLGRRGLEITGELFF.

J is TRBJ2-5 and V is TRBV6-5; the match to TRBD1 covers 10 bases. With 7 bases clipped from V and 1 base from J, the junction kept 6 bases outside the gene matches. CDR3 size: 15 residues. Germline V gene data show CDR1 as MNHEY and CDR2 as SVGAGI. CDR3 nucleotides: TGTGCCAGCACGGGTAGGGACAGGGGCCAAGAGACCCAGTACTTC. Translation: CASTGRDRGQETQYF.